This T cell receptor (beta chain) was identified during a study of T cell responses to AZD1222 COVID-19 vaccine. The germline gives CDR1 MNHNS, CDR2 SASEGT. This CDR3 comprises 13 residues. V was cut by 2 bases and J by 7 bases, with 9 bases left in between. In the case of this clone: Antigen unknown.

Assay used: immunoSEQ multiplex PCR; TCRdb lists only in-frame clones, some missing. This sample has tens of thousands of clones, with approximately 90% found just once. Points from the study as a whole: Spike-specific TCR repertoires showed rising breadth and depth after two AZD1222 doses. The donor cohort was predominantly white British with a female majority, and clonal diversity may have been underestimated.

The receptor was isolated from an adult in good health. Material: peripheral blood, obtained on day 0 of AZD1222 vaccination. The rearrangement links TRBV6-1 to TRBJ1-5, with D perhaps TRBD1 (5 bases). This CDR3 reads CASSEMGGQPQHF. CDR3 DNA: TGTGCCAGCAGTGAAATGGGGGGACAGCCCCAGCATTTT.